This TCR beta chain was sequenced for a study of blood T cell repertoires in COVID-19. Method: immunoSEQ multiplex PCR; TCRdb's copy keeps in-frame clones and lacks some. The sample holds 300,000 to 400,000 clones, 91% seen once. The J segment lost 2 bases and the V segment lost 5 bases, leaving 5 bases of the junction unmatched. This CDR3 has 15 residues. Per the germline V gene, CDR1 is MNHEY and CDR2 is SMNVEV (reference sequence). The specimen was peripheral blood. The rearrangement links TRBV27 to TRBJ2-3; TRBD2 agrees at 9 bases. This TCR derives from a young woman who had recovered from COVID-19. The CDR3 here is CASSPTSGNTDTQYF. The CDR3 region has the DNA TGTGCCAGCAGTCCGACTAGCGGCAACACAGATACGCAGTATTTT.